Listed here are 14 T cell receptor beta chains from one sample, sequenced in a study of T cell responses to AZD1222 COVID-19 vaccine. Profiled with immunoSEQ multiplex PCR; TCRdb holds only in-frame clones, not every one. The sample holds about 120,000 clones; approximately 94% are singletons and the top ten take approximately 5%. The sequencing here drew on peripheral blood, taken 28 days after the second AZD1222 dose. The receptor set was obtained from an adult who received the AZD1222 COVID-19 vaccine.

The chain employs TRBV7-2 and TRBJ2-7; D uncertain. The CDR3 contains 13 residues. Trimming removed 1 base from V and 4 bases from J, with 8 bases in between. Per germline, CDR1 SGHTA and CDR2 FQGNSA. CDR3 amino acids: CASSLDGYYEQYF. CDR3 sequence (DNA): TGTGCCAGCAGCTTAGATGGGTATTACGAGCAGTACTTC.

CDR3 in DNA: TGTGCCAGCAGATCGGGACAGTTAAATCAGCCCCAGCATTTT. This sequence encodes CASRSGQLNQPQHF. The chain links TRBV28 to TRBJ1-5, with 7 bases fitting TRBD1. Trimming removed 6 bases from V and 4 bases from J; junction bases left unmatched: 6. CDR1 and CDR2 (germline): MDHEN, SYDVKM. CDR3 size: 14 residues.

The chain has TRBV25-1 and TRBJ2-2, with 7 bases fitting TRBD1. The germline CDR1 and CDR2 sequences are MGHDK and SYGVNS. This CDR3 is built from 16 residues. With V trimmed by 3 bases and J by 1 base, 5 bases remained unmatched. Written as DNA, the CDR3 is TGTGCCAGCAGTGATCCCCGACAGGGGAACACCGGGGAGCTGTTTTTT. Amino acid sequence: CASSDPRQGNTGELFF. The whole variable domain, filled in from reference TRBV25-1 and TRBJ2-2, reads EADIYQTPRYLVIGTGKKITLECSQTMGHDKMYWYQQDPGMELHLIHYSYGVNSTEKGDLSSESTVSRIRTEHFPLTLESARPSHTSQYLCASSDPRQGNTGELFFGEGSRLTVL.

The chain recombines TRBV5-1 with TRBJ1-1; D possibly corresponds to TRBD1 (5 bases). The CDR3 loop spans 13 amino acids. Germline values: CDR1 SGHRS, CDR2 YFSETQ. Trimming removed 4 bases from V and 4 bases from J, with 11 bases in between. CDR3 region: CASSAERGTEAFF. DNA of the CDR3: TGCGCCAGCAGCGCCGAGAGGGGCACTGAAGCTTTCTTT.

The CDR3 DNA reads TGTGCCAGCAGTTACGCGGGGTCCCTTGAAGCTTTCTTT. It yields the protein CASSYAGSLEAFF. The chain uses TRBV6-2 or TRBV6-3 and TRBJ1-1; no definite D call. V dropped 2 bases and J dropped 7 bases, with 11 bases sitting between them. The CDR3 runs to 13 residues. CDR1 and CDR2 from the germline V gene are MNHEY and SVGEGT.

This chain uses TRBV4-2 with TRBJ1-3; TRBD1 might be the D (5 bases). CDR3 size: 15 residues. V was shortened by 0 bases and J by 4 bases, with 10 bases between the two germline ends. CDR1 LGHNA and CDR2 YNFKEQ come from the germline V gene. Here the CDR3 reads CASSQDGGDGNTIYF. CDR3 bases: TGTGCCAGCAGCCAAGACGGAGGGGACGGAAACACCATATATTTT.

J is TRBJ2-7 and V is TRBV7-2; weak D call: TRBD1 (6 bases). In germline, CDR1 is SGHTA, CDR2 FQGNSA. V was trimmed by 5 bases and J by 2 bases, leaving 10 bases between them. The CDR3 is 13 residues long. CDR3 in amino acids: CASSRDITYEQYF. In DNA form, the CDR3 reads TGTGCCAGCAGCAGGGACATAACCTACGAGCAGTACTTC.

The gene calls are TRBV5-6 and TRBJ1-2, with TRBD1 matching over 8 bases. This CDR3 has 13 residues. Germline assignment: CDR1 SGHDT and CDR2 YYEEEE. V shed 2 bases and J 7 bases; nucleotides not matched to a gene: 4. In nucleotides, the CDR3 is TGTGCCAGCAGCTTCACAGGGGGAGGTGGCTACACCTTC. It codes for CASSFTGGGGYTF.

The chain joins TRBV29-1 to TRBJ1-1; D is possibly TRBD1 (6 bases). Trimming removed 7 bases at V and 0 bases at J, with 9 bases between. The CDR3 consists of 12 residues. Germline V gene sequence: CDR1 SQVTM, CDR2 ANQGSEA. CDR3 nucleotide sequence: TGCAGCGCGGGACAATTGAACACTGAAGCTTTCTTT. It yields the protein CSAGQLNTEAFF.

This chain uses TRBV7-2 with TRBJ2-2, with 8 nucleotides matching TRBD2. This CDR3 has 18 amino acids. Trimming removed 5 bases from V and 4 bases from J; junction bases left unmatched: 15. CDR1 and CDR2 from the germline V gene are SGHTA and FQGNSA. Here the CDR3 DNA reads TGTGCCAGCAGCCATCCTGGGGGGAGCGGGGGAGTCACCGGGGAGCTGTTTTTT. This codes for CASSHPGGSGGVTGELFF.

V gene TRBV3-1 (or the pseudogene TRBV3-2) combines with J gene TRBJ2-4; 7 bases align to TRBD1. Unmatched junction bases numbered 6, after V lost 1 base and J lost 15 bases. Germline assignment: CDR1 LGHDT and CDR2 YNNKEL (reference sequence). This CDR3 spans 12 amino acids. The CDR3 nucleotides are TGTGCCAGCAGCCAAGCCCGACAGGGCACGTACTTC. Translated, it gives CASSQARQGTYF.

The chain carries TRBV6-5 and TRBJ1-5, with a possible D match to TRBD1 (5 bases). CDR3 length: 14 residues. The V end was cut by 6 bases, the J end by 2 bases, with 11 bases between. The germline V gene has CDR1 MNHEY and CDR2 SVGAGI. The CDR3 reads CASRWGGGNQPQHF. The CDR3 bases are TGTGCCAGCAGATGGGGGGGTGGCAATCAGCCCCAGCATTTT.

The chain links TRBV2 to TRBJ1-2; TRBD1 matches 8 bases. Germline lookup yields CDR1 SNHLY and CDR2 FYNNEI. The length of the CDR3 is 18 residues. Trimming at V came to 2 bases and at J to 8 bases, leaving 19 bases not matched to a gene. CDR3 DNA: TGTGCCAGCAGTGAACTAGGGCAGGGGGCGCCCGGTTCGGGCGGCTACACCTTC. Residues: CASSELGQGAPGSGGYTF. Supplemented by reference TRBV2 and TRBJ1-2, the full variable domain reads EPEVTQTPSHQVTQMGQEVILRCVPISNHLYFYWYRQILGQKVEFLVSFYNNEISEKSEIFDDQFSVERPDGSNFTLKIRSTKLEDSAMYFCASSELGQGAPGSGGYTFGSGTRLTVV.

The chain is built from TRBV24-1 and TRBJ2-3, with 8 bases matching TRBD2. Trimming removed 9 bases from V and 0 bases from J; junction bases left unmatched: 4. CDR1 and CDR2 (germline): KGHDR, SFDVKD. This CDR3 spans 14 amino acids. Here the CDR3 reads CATSRGGSTDTQYF. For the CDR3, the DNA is TGTGCCACCTCCCGGGGGGGGAGCACAGATACGCAGTATTTT.